These 26 T cell receptor beta chains share one sample of origin, sequenced in a study of T cell changes during pregnancy in multiple sclerosis (dated by TCRdb to about 2019). Library method: the immunoSEQ multiplex PCR assay. Held by TCRdb, this immuneACCESS table contains in-frame sequences only and omits some clones. Under half of the omission traces to an unresolved V gene where checked; the cause of the rest is unknown. The sample table holds more than 55,000 clones, of which roughly 91% were seen once. 2% to 2.5% of the sample is taken by the ten largest. Sequenced material: peripheral blood, taken in the third trimester of pregnancy. The receptors derive from a female donor in good health, enrolled as a control in a pregnancy study.

V and J are TRBV19 and TRBJ1-4, with D possibly being TRBD1 (6 bases). Germline-derived CDR1 and CDR2 are LNHDA and SQIVND (reference sequence). The ends were cut back, 10 bases at V and 8 bases at J, with 17 bases in the middle. This CDR3 contains 13 residues. The CDR3 coding sequence is TGTGCCACCCGTCCCCTACAGGGCGAAAAACTGTTTTTT. Translated: CATRPLQGEKLFF.

The genes are TRBV28 and TRBJ2-7, with 11 nucleotides matching TRBD2. J lost 3 bases, V lost 6 bases, and 16 bases had no gene match. CDR1 is MDHEN, CDR2 SYDVKM, per germline. This CDR3 region has 18 residues. The DNA of the CDR3 is TGTGCCAGCAGCTTTGGATTTCCCTTACTAGCGGGAGACTACGAGCAGTACTTC. This gives the protein CASSFGFPLLAGDYEQYF.

The rearrangement links TRBV11-2 to TRBJ1-1; D is possibly TRBD1 (6 bases). This CDR3 has 16 residues. Germline V gives CDR1 SGHAT, CDR2 FQNNGV. The V gene lost 0 bases and the J gene lost 5 bases, with 16 bases spanning the gap. CDR3 protein: CASSLDSWTEQTEAFF. DNA of the CDR3: TGTGCCAGCAGCTTAGACAGTTGGACAGAGCAGACTGAAGCTTTCTTT. The complete variable domain, with remaining parts taken from reference TRBV11-2 and TRBJ1-1, reads EAGVAQSPRYKIIEKRQSVAFWCNPISGHATLYWYQQILGQGPKLLIQFQNNGVVDDSQLPKDRFSAERLKGVDSTLKIQPAKLEDSAVYLCASSLDSWTEQTEAFFGQGTRLTVV.

The count of this clone is one. The chain carries TRBV7-8 and TRBJ1-3; D uncertain. Trimming shortened V by 5 bases and J by 4 bases, and 12 bases separated the two germline ends. This CDR3 has 14 amino acids. Per the germline V gene, CDR1 is SGHVS and CDR2 is FQNEAQ. The CDR3 DNA sequence: TGTGCCAGCAGCCCAGGAGGGCCAGGAAACACCATATATTTT. It is translated as CASSPGGPGNTIYF.

The chain recombines TRBV12-5 with TRBJ1-5; 7 nucleotides match TRBD1. Germline V lookup: CDR1 LGHNT, CDR2 FRNRAP. The CDR3 length is 17 residues. Trimming removed 3 bases from V and 2 bases from J; junction bases left unmatched: 10. The CDR3 DNA reads TGTGCTAGTGGTTTCGGGACAGCCCAAGTAGGCAATCAGCCCCAGCATTTT. It specifies CASGFGTAQVGNQPQHF.

This chain uses TRBV30 with TRBJ1-2; D is uncertain. Germline V gene data show CDR1 as GTSNPN and CDR2 as SVGIG (reference sequence). This CDR3 contains 10 residues. Trimming left V 5 bases short and J 7 bases short, with 8 bases between. CDR3 DNA: TGTGCCTGGGGAGTGGCTGGCTACACCTTC. Amino acid sequence: CAWGVAGYTF. The full variable domain, its missing parts supplied by reference TRBV30 and TRBJ1-2, is SQTIHQWPATLVQPVGSPLSLECTVEGTSNPNLYWYRQAAGRGLQLLFYSVGIGQISSEVPQNLSASRPQDRQFILSSKKLLLSDSGFYLCAWGVAGYTFGSGTRLTVV.

This rearrangement joins TRBV7-8 to TRBJ2-1; 15 nucleotides match TRBD2. The germline V gene has CDR1 SGHVS and CDR2 FQNEAQ. V lost 6 bases, J lost 0 bases, and 18 bases stayed unmatched. CDR3 size: 22 residues. The CDR3 reads CASRYTGPGLAGGKDSYNEQFF. The DNA for the CDR3 is TGTGCCAGCAGATACACAGGTCCGGGACTAGCGGGAGGAAAAGACTCCTACAATGAGCAGTTCTTC.

The chain has TRBV27 and TRBJ2-7; D remains unclear. V gave up 2 bases and J gave up 0 bases, with 11 bases separating them. CDR3 size: 15 residues. The V gene's germline CDR1 is MNHEY and CDR2 SMNVEV (reference sequence). CDR3 DNA sequence: TGTGCCAGCAGTTTAAGATTCACTCTCTCCTACGAGCAGTACTTC. Residues: CASSLRFTLSYEQYF.

V gene TRBV4-1 combines with J gene TRBJ2-2, with TRBD2 matching over 10 bases. V lost 2 bases to trimming and J lost 0 bases; unmatched junction nucleotides: 6. Germline V gene lookup returns CDR1 MGHRA and CDR2 YSYEKL. CDR3 length: 18 residues. The CDR3: CASSQRVAGGTNTGELFF. CDR3 bases: TGCGCCAGCAGCCAAAGGGTAGCGGGAGGCACGAACACCGGGGAGCTGTTTTTT.

This chain uses TRBV18 with TRBJ1-5; D call uncertain. The V gene's germline CDR1 is KGHSH and CDR2 LQKENI. Trimming cost V 3 bases and J 9 bases, with 21 bases left between them. This CDR3 is built from 16 residues. In DNA form, the CDR3 reads TGTGCCAGCTCACCTCTAAGCGCGATATCGCTTCGGCCCCAGCATTTT. It specifies CASSPLSAISLRPQHF. Filled out from reference TRBV18 and TRBJ1-5, the complete variable domain reads NAGVMQNPRHLVRRRGQEARLRCSPMKGHSHVYWYRQLPEEGLKFMVYLQKENIIDESGMPKERFSAEFPKEGPSILRIQQVVRGDSAAYFCASSPLSAISLRPQHFGDGTRLSIL.

V gene TRBV4-2 combines with J gene TRBJ1-1, with 7 bases matching TRBD1. V gave up 0 bases and J gave up 8 bases; unmatched junction bases: 3. The V gene's germline CDR1 is LGHNA and CDR2 YNFKEQ. CDR3 length equals 13 residues. CDR3 sequence: CASSQDTGQEAFF. The CDR3 DNA reads TGTGCCAGCAGCCAAGATACGGGACAGGAAGCTTTCTTT.

The V and J genes are TRBV10-1 and TRBJ2-3; tentatively, D is TRBD2 (5 bases). The CDR3 consists of 15 residues. Trimming took 3 bases from V and 3 from J, leaving 13 bases between them. Germline V CDR1 and CDR2: WNHNN, SYGVQD (reference sequence). This CDR3 is CASSDHSASTDTQYF. The CDR3 DNA is TGCGCCAGCAGTGACCATAGCGCGTCGACAGATACGCAGTATTTT.

This chain links TRBV4-2 with TRBJ2-2, with 10 nucleotides matching TRBD2. The V gene's germline CDR1 is LGHNA and CDR2 YNFKEQ. This CDR3 comprises 17 residues. Losses at the gene ends were 3 bases for V and 0 bases for J; bases not matched to a gene: 4. The CDR3 DNA reads as TGTGCCAGCAGCCAGAGCGGGGGGGCCGCGAACACCGGGGAGCTGTTTTTT. Residues: CASSQSGGAANTGELFF.

On this clone: At one end, the junction sequence differs from germline, possibly due to a read error. As DNA, the CDR3 is TGTGCTAGCAGCTTTAGCGGGGGTGCGGAGCTGTTTTTT. As protein: CASSFSGGAELFF. The chain has TRBV7-7 and TRBJ2-2; TRBD2 matches 9 bases. Per germline, CDR1 SSHAT and CDR2 FNYEAQ (reference sequence). The CDR3 has 13 residues. Using reference TRBV7-7 and TRBJ2-2 for the parts outside the CDR3, the full variable domain is GAGVSQSPRYKVTKRGQDVTLRCDPISSHATLYWYQQALGQGPEFLTYFNYEAQPDKSGLPSDRFSAERPEGSISTLTIQRTEQRDSAMYRCASSFSGGAELFFGEGSRLTVL.

V is TRBV18 and J is TRBJ1-1, with 7 positions matching TRBD1. The CDR3 has 13 amino acids. Per the germline V gene, CDR1 is KGHSH and CDR2 is LQKENI. V lost 1 base to trimming and J lost 8 bases; unmatched junction nucleotides: 4. CDR3 sequence (DNA): TGTGCCAGCTCACCACGGGACAGAGAAGAAGCTTTCTTT. Translated, it gives CASSPRDREEAFF.

This clone has only a few counts. The CDR3 DNA reads TGTGCCATCAGTGACAGCGGGAGTAGGGGAGATACGCAGTATTTT. Its translation is CAISDSGSRGDTQYF. This rearrangement joins TRBV10-3 to TRBJ2-3; TRBD2 aligns across 8 bases. Germline V gene data show CDR1 as ENHRY and CDR2 as SYGVKD. Unmatched junction bases numbered 7, after V lost 3 bases and J lost 5 bases. This CDR3 contains 15 residues.

The V and J genes are TRBV5-1 and TRBJ2-7; D unclear. The V end lost 4 bases, the J end lost 5 bases, and 16 bases lay between the germline ends. This CDR3 comprises 14 residues. Germline CDR1 and CDR2: SGHRS and YFSETQ. CDR3 protein: CASSVRSLDDEQYF. The DNA for the CDR3 is TGCGCCAGCAGCGTGAGGAGCCTAGACGACGAGCAGTACTTC.

The DNA of the CDR3 is TGTGCCTGGAGTGTACTGGGGGGGCCCGAAAAACTGTTTTTT. This translates into CAWSVLGGPEKLFF. V usage is TRBV30 and J usage is TRBJ1-4; tentative D call: TRBD1 (6 bases). Germline CDR1 GTSNPN, CDR2 SVGIG (reference sequence). There are 14 residues in the CDR3. Deletions cut 0 bases from V and 8 bases from J, with 13 bases between.

V is TRBV11-2 and J is TRBJ1-1; the D gene is possibly TRBD1 (6 bases). This CDR3 is 15 amino acids long. Germline V gives CDR1 SGHAT, CDR2 FQNNGV. Between the trimmed V and J ends, which lost 0 bases and 6 bases, there was a span of 14 bases. The CDR3 spells CASSLEGARGAEAFF. CDR3 sequence (DNA): TGTGCCAGCAGCTTAGAAGGAGCCAGGGGTGCTGAAGCTTTCTTT.

The rearrangement uses TRBV6-5 and TRBJ2-5; unclear D gene. The CDR3 totals 13 residues. Trimming shortened V by 6 bases and J by 0 bases, and 8 bases separated the two germline ends. Germline V gene data show CDR1 as MNHEY and CDR2 as SVGAGI. CDR3: CASRGSHQETQYF. CDR3 nucleotides: TGTGCCAGCAGGGGCAGCCACCAAGAGACCCAGTACTTC.

The chain is built from TRBV6-5 and TRBJ2-1; 8 bases agree with TRBD2. Germline values: CDR1 MNHEY, CDR2 SVGAGI. V trimming: 6 bases; J trimming: 4 bases; junction bases outside the gene matches: 8. The CDR3 is 15 amino acids. As DNA, the CDR3 is TGTGCCAGCAGAGGGGGGGTAGCGGGGTACAATGAGCAGTTCTTC. Amino acids: CASRGGVAGYNEQFF.

The rearrangement links TRBV2 to TRBJ2-3; 8 nucleotides line up with TRBD2. The CDR3 has 14 residues. With V trimmed by 8 bases and J by 2 bases, 6 bases remained unmatched. Per germline, CDR1 SNHLY and CDR2 FYNNEI. The chain's CDR3 is CASLLAEDTDTQYF. CDR3 nucleotides: TGTGCCAGCCTACTAGCGGAGGACACAGATACGCAGTATTTT. The variable domain in full, completed from reference TRBV2 and TRBJ2-3, reads EPEVTQTPSHQVTQMGQEVILRCVPISNHLYFYWYRQILGQKVEFLVSFYNNEISEKSEIFDDQFSVERPDGSNFTLKIRSTKLEDSAMYFCASLLAEDTDTQYFGPGTRLTVL.

The V call is TRBV5-4, the J call TRBJ1-2, with 10 bases identical to TRBD1. CDR1 is SGHNT, CDR2 YYREEE, per germline (reference sequence). The CDR3 consists of 15 residues. With V trimmed by 4 bases and J by 4 bases, 7 bases remained unmatched. CDR3 sequence (DNA): TGTGCCAGCAGCCCACGGGACAGGGGTGTCTATGGCTACACCTTC. The encoded protein is CASSPRDRGVYGYTF.

This rearrangement joins TRBV5-1 to TRBJ1-1; a possible D gene is TRBD1 (5 bases). The V end lost 0 bases, the J end lost 0 bases, and 9 bases lay between the germline ends. CDR3 length: 15 amino acids. Germline V gene lookup returns CDR1 SGHRS and CDR2 YFSETQ. The CDR3 protein is CASSLDTGLNTEAFF. In DNA form, the CDR3 reads TGCGCCAGCAGCTTGGATACAGGATTGAACACTGAAGCTTTCTTT.

This clone was observed once. Sequence at one end of the junction differs from germline and may be a read error. The rearrangement uses TRBV29-1 and TRBJ2-3, with unresolved D. Looked up from germline, CDR1 is SQVTM and CDR2 is ANQGSEA. The CDR3 runs 12 residues. This chain's CDR3 is CSVEGSIDTQYF. CDR3 bases: TGCAGCGTTGAAGGTAGCATAGATACGCAGTATTTT.

V is TRBV18 and J is TRBJ2-1, with a possible D match to TRBD2 (6 bases). V was pared by 0 bases and J by 0 bases, with 9 bases between. The CDR3 sequence is 16 residues long. Germline CDR1 KGHSH, CDR2 LQKENI. CDR3 nucleotides: TGTGCCAGCTCACCACCGGCGGGGTCCTCCTACAATGAGCAGTTCTTC. It codes for CASSPPAGSSYNEQFF.